This T cell receptor beta chain originates from a study of blood T cell repertoires in COVID-19. Across the whole study: From the United States, Italy and Spain came samples of acute and convalescent COVID-19. PBMCs, B-cell-depleted T cells, or T cells were the source of the cDNA or gDNA that made up the material.

The V and J ends lost 3 bases and 7 bases, in that order; junction bases with no gene match: 5. There are 13 residues in the CDR3. Germline V gives CDR1 KGHSH, CDR2 LQKENI. Under the authors' procedure: Reference gene primer amplification in the assay estimated nucleated cell counts. The protocol was immunoSEQ multiplex PCR, while the TCRdb copy is restricted to in-frame clones and leaves out a portion. V, J and clone size are taken as reported in that table, and D and trimming were inferred from the DNA itself. The table shows 60,000 to 80,000 clones, with about 89% occurring only once. The clonotype originates from a man in his sixties with acute or convalescent COVID-19. This chain links TRBV18 with TRBJ1-2; 7 bases line up with TRBD1. The sequencing sample was made of peripheral blood. The CDR3 protein is CASSPTGDRGYTF. The CDR3, as DNA: TGTGCCAGCTCACCCACAGGGGATCGTGGCTACACCTTC. The full variable domain, with the rest looked up from reference TRBV18 and TRBJ1-2, is NAGVMQNPRHLVRRRGQEARLRCSPMKGHSHVYWYRQLPEEGLKFMVYLQKENIIDESGMPKERFSAEFPKEGPSILRIQQVVRGDSAAYFCASSPTGDRGYTFGSGTRLTVV.